The clone carrying this TCR beta chain was observed a few times. These data come from a study of control samples from healthy donors and cancer patients. Measured with immunoSEQ multiplex PCR; TCRdb has only the in-frame clones, and not every one. Of about 40,000 clones in the sample, around 90% were seen once. CDR3 length: 13 residues. The V and J ends lost 0 bases and 7 bases respectively, with 9 bases between them. CDR1 is KGHSY, CDR2 FQNENV, per germline. The clonotype was recovered from a woman in her 50s in good health. This chain links TRBV16 with TRBJ1-2, with D perhaps TRBD1 (5 bases). The source material was blood. The CDR3 DNA sequence: TGTGCCAGCAGCCAATCAGGGGTCGGTGGCTACACCTTC. Translation gives CASSQSGVGGYTF.